This T cell receptor (beta chain) was identified during a study of shared clonotypes between healthy human individuals. Findings and caveats of the study: Some naive CD4 clonotypes, approximately 4.5%, turned up in common across a handful of donors.

This clone showed up just once. No antigen is known for it. The length of the CDR3 is 14 residues. The junction had 6 bases not matched to a gene; V was cut back by 5 bases and J by 4 bases. Germline assignment: CDR1 SEHNR and CDR2 FQNEAQ (reference sequence). Naive CD8 isolation took CD45RO-negative cells positively selected for CCR7 and excluded terminally differentiated effector memory CD45RA+ cells. Execution of the assay was at deep level. Sequenced by immunoSEQ multiplex PCR; TCRdb stores in-frame clones only, minus some. The sample consists of about 1.9 million clones, roughly 95% of them appearing once.

The rearrangement links TRBV7-9 to TRBJ1-2, with 8 bases fitting TRBD1. This clonotype was sampled from a man aged 18 to 30 in good health. Some clones in this sample may be carry-over from other donors' samples. Sequences were obtained from naive CD8+ T cells from PBMCs. CDR3 nucleotide sequence: TGTGCCAGCAGCCAGGACAGGGCGGGCTATGGCTACACCTTC. This gives the protein CASSQDRAGYGYTF.